This TCR beta chain was captured by sequencing in a study of blood T cell repertoires in COVID-19. The V and J ends lost 1 base and 3 bases, in that order; junction bases with no gene match: 5. The CDR3 sequence is 16 residues long. From germline, CDR1 is MGHRA and CDR2 YSYEKL. Profiling relied on immunoSEQ multiplex PCR, and the TCRdb table lists in-frame clones only, not all of them. Of 100,000 to 150,000 clones detected, about four fifths appear once; the ten largest clones hold roughly 9%. The source of this sequence is a woman in her sixties or seventies with active or convalescent COVID-19. The sample was peripheral blood. The chain employs TRBV4-1 and TRBJ2-2; 7 bases match TRBD1. The chain's CDR3 is CASSQGRGGDTGELFF. CDR3 nucleotide sequence: TGCGCCAGCAGCCAAGGTCGAGGGGGCGACACCGGGGAGCTGTTTTTT.